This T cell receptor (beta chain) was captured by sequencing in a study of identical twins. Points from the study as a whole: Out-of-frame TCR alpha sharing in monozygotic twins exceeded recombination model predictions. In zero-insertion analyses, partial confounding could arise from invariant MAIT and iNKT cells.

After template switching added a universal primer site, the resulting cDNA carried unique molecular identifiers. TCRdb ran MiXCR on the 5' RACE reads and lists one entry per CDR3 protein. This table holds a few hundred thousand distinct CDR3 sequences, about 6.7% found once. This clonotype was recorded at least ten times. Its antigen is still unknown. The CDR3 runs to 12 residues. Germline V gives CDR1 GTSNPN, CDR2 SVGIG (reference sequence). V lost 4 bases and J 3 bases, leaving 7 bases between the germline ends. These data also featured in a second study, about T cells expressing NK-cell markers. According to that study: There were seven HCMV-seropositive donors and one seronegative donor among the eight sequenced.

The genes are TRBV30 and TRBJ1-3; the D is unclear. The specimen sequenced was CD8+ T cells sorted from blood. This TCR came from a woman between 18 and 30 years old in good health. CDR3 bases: TGTGCCTGGAAGAGGAGTGGAAACACCATATATTTT. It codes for CAWKRSGNTIYF.